One and the same sample provided the 15 T cell receptor beta chains below, sequenced in a study of T cell repertoires in cytomegalovirus infection. TCRdb passed the reads through MiXCR, listing each CDR3 protein once. The sample contains more than 150,000 distinct CDR3 sequences, about 21% of which appear only once. Sequenced: PBMCs. Receptor source: a human donor in good health (CMV status not recorded). Some clones in this sample may be carry-over from other donors' samples.

The rearrangement links TRBV6-2 or TRBV6-3 to TRBJ2-6, with D unresolved. The CDR3 has 13 amino acids. CDR1 is MNHEY, CDR2 SVGEGT, per germline. Between the trimmed V and J ends, which lost 7 bases and 1 base, there was a span of 5 bases. The CDR3 is CASIRSGANVLTF. CDR3 bases: TGTGCCAGCATCCGATCTGGGGCCAACGTCCTGACTTTC.

Remarks on this clonotype: A much larger clone lies one base from this, so it may be a read error. The chain uses TRBV7-2 and TRBJ1-2, with 8 bases matching TRBD1. The CDR3 totals 13 residues. The germline CDR1 and CDR2 sequences are SGHTA and FQGNSA. The junction had 9 bases not matched to a gene; V was cut back by 8 bases and J by 7 bases. Here the CDR3 reads CASAFQGASGYTF. The CDR3 DNA follows: TGTGCCAGCGCCTTCCAGGGGGCGAGTGGCTACACCTTC.

In this sample, this clonotype turned up a few times. As DNA, the CDR3 is TGTGCCAGCAGTTTCTTAACCTCCGGAGGCTCCTACAATGAGCAGTTCTTC. Protein product: CASSFLTSGGSYNEQFF. The rearrangement links TRBV12-3 or TRBV12-4 to TRBJ2-1, with D possibly matching TRBD2 (5 bases). This CDR3 region has 17 residues. V was trimmed by 3 bases and J by 0 bases, leaving 15 bases between them.

This rearrangement joins TRBV19 to TRBJ1-2; D possibly corresponds to TRBD1 (6 bases). V was trimmed by 6 bases and J by 0 bases, leaving 11 bases between them. This CDR3 contains 14 residues. Looked up from germline, CDR1 is LNHDA and CDR2 is SQIVND (reference sequence). The CDR3 nucleotides are TGTGCCAGTAGACAGACAGGCTCTAACTATGGCTACACCTTC. Amino acid sequence: CASRQTGSNYGYTF.

V gene TRBV7-9 combines with J gene TRBJ2-6, with 11 bases that match TRBD2. The J segment lost 2 bases and the V segment lost 1 base, leaving 4 bases of the junction unmatched. The CDR3 runs 18 residues. CDR1 is SEHNR, CDR2 FQNEAQ, per germline (reference sequence). CDR3 residues: CASSLGLAGLAGANVLTF. In DNA, the CDR3 is TGTGCCAGCAGCTTAGGACTAGCGGGATTAGCTGGGGCCAACGTCCTGACTTTC.

The J gene is TRBJ1-2, the V gene TRBV20-1; no firm D call. Germline loops: CDR1 DFQATT, CDR2 SNEGSKA (reference sequence). The CDR3 is made up of 13 amino acids. The ends were cut back, 1 base at V and 4 bases at J, with 10 bases in the middle. CDR3 sequence reads: CSARVPGSYGYTF. CDR3 nucleotide sequence: TGCAGTGCTAGAGTGCCCGGGAGCTATGGCTACACCTTC.

V and J are TRBV6-1 and TRBJ2-2; D perhaps matches TRBD2 (5 bases). Trimming removed 7 bases from V and 6 bases from J, with 24 bases in between. This CDR3 has 17 residues. In germline, CDR1 is MNHNS, CDR2 SASEGT. CDR3 protein: CASTYARGNRMSGELFF. The DNA for the CDR3 is TGTGCCAGCACCTACGCTCGAGGGAACAGAATGTCCGGGGAGCTGTTTTTT.

This clonotype was observed at least ten times. The chain carries TRBV7-2 and TRBJ1-4; a possible D gene is TRBD1 (5 bases). Germline CDR1 reads SGHTA; CDR2 reads FQGNSA. This CDR3 region has 15 residues. The V end was cut by 5 bases, the J end by 1 base, with 11 bases between. The CDR3 region has the DNA TGTGCCAGCAGCCCCAGGGCCTTAACTAATGAAAAACTGTTTTTT. Protein product: CASSPRALTNEKLFF.

This clonotype has ten or more counts. The CDR3 DNA is TGTGCCATCAGTGGAACAGGGGGCTCCTACGAGCAGTACTTC. Amino acid sequence: CAISGTGGSYEQYF. The V and J genes are TRBV10-3 and TRBJ2-7; 8 nucleotides agree with TRBD1. There are 14 residues in the CDR3. Trimming took 4 bases from V and 0 from J; bases not matched to a gene: 2. Per the germline V gene, CDR1 is ENHRY and CDR2 is SYGVKD.

The chain carries TRBV7-4 and TRBJ1-4, with D possibly matching TRBD1 (5 bases). CDR1 and CDR2 (germline): SGHVT, SQSDAQ. The ends were cut back, 5 bases at V and 0 bases at J, with 16 bases in the middle. CDR3 size: 17 residues. CDR3 sequence: CASSPEVRQPTNEKLFF. For the CDR3, the DNA is TGTGCCAGCAGCCCGGAGGTTCGACAGCCAACTAATGAAAAACTGTTTTTT.

The V gene is TRBV20-1, the J gene TRBJ2-3; tentatively, D is TRBD1 (6 bases). From germline, CDR1 is DFQATT and CDR2 SNEGSKA (reference sequence). This CDR3 contains 16 residues. Between the trimmed V and J ends, which lost 6 bases and 1 base, there was a span of 20 bases. The CDR3 nucleotides are TGCAGTGCCGGGGCCCGTGGGGGCGGGCGCACAGATACGCAGTATTTT. The encoded protein is CSAGARGGGRTDTQYF.

The V and J genes are TRBV11-3 and TRBJ2-1, with TRBD2 matching over 11 bases. CDR3 length: 16 residues. Germline-derived CDR1 and CDR2 are SGHNT and YENEEA. J gave up 5 bases and V 6 bases, and 9 bases lay outside the gene matches. In nucleotides, the CDR3 is TGTGCCAGCAGTTCGAGAGGGACTAGCGGTGACAATGAGCAGTTCTTC. This sequence encodes CASSSRGTSGDNEQFF.

On this clonotype: A much bigger clone sits one base away, suggesting this may be a read error. The chain recombines TRBV7-3 with TRBJ1-1; D gene ambiguous. This CDR3 comprises 16 residues. V was trimmed by 5 bases and J by 0 bases, leaving 16 bases between them. Looked up from germline, CDR1 is SGHTA and CDR2 is FQGTGA. The CDR3 protein is CASSTFARVMNTEAFF. CDR3 nucleotide sequence: TGTGCCAGCAGCACCTTCGCGAGGGTAATGAACACTGAAGCTTTCTTT.

This clonotype has just a few counts. V usage is TRBV7-2 and J usage is TRBJ1-2; TRBD1 matches at 8 bases. CDR1 and CDR2 from the germline V gene are SGHTA and FQGNSA. J was trimmed by 7 bases and V by 5 bases; bases with no gene match: 9. The CDR3 is 14 residues long. As DNA, the CDR3 is TGTGCCAGCAGCCCAAGACAGGGGAGTAGTGGCTACACCTTC. Translation: CASSPRQGSSGYTF.

This clonotype was detected ten times or more. V and J are TRBV7-2 and TRBJ2-7, with 7 positions matching TRBD2. Germline CDR1 is SGHTA and CDR2 is FQGNSA. The CDR3 has 14 residues. V lost 5 bases, J lost 2 bases, and 6 bases stayed unmatched. The CDR3 DNA sequence: TGTGCCAGCAGCCCACCCGGACTAGCCTACGAGCAGTACTTC. Translation gives CASSPPGLAYEQYF.